Included here is one T cell receptor (beta chain) sequence, with context. The protocol was immunoSEQ multiplex PCR, while the TCRdb copy is restricted to in-frame clones and leaves out a portion. This table has a few hundred thousand clones, roughly 90% appearing once. The CDR3 extends over 16 amino acids. V shed 5 bases and J 1 base; nucleotides not matched to a gene: 7. The germline gives CDR1 MNHEY, CDR2 SMNVEV (reference sequence). This specimen belongs to a study of blood T cell repertoires in COVID-19. In the study overall: COVID-19 samples from acute and convalescent phases originated in the United States, Italy and Spain.

Participant ages covered roughly 18 to 89 years across around 22 US areas. The rearrangement links TRBV27 to TRBJ2-5; 10 bases map to TRBD2. The receptor's source is a woman in her 30s who had been exposed to COVID-19. Sequencing was carried out using PBMCs or T cells enriched from blood (not recorded which). CDR3 coding DNA: TGTGCCAGCAGTCAAAGACTAGCGGGCCCCCAAGAGACCCAGTACTTC. This encodes CASSQRLAGPQETQYF.